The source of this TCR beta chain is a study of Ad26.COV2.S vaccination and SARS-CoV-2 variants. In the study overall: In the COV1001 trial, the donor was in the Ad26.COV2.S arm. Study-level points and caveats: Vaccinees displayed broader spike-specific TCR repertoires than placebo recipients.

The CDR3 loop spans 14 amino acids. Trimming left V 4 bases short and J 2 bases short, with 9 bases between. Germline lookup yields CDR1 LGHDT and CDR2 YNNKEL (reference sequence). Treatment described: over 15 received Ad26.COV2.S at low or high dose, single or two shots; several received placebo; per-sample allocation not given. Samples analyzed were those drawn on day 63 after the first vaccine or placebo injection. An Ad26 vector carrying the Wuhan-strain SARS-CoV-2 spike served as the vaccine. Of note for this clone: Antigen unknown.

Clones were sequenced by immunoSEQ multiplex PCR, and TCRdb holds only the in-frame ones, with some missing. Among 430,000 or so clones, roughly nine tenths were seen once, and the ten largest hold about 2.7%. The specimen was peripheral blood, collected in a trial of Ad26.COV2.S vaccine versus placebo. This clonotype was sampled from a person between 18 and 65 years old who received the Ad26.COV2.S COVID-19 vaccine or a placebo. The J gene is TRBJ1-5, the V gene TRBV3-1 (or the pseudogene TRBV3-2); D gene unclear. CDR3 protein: CASSPLGGNQPQHF. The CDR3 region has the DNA TGTGCCAGCAGCCCGCTCGGGGGCAATCAGCCCCAGCATTTT.